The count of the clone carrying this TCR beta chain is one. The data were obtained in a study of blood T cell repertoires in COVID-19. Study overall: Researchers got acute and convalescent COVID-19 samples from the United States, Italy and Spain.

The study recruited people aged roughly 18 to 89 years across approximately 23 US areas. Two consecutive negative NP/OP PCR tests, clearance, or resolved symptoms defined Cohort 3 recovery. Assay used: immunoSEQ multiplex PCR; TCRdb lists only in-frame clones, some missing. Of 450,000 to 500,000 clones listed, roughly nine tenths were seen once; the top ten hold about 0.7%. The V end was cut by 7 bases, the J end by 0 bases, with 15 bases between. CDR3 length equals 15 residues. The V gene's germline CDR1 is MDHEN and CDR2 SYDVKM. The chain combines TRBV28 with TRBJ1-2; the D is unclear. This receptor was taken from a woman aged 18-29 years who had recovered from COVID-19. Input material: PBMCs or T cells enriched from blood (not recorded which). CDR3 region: CASTHSEGTNYGYTF. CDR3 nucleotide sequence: TGTGCCAGCACCCATTCTGAGGGAACTAACTATGGCTACACCTTC.